The clone carrying this TCR beta chain was seen a handful of times. Its specificity is unknown. V shed 6 bases and J 5 bases; nucleotides not matched to a gene: 4. The germline V gene encodes CDR1 WSHSY and CDR2 SAAADI. The CDR3 sequence is 12 residues long. PCR was run on genomic DNA. A primer set of 30 forward and 13 reverse primers amplified the CDR3. MiXCR, applied by TCRdb to the multiplex PCR reads, yields one record per CDR3 protein. The sample contains approximately 260,000 distinct CDR3 sequences, more than 40% of which appear only once. This entry is derived from a study of type 1 and type 2 diabetes patients. Study details: The cohort mixed type 1 diabetes, type 2 diabetes and nondiabetic donors. Overall study results and limits: Some HECs seen only in T1D might also appear in more T2D or control samples.

The chain links TRBV10-2 to TRBJ2-7, with TRBD1 matching over 7 bases. The material sequenced was peripheral blood mononuclear cells (PBMCs). This sequence was found in a man between 18 and 29 years old with type 2 diabetes. The CDR3: CASSETGNEQYF. CDR3 DNA sequence: TGCGCCAGCAGCGAGACAGGGAACGAGCAGTACTTC.